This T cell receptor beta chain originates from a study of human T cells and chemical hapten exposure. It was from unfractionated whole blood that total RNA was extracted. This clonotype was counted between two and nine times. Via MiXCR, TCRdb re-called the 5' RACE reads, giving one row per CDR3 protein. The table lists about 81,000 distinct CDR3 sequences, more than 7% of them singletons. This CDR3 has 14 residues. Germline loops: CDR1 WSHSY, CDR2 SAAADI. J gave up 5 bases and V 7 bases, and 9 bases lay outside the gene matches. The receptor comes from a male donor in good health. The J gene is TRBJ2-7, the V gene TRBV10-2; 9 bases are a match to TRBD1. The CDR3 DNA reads TGCGCCAGCACCCGACAGGGGGGACCTCACGAGCAGTACTTC. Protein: CASTRQGGPHEQYF.